The 16 T cell receptor beta chains given below trace back to one sample, sequenced in a study of identical twins. TCRdb reprocessed the 5' RACE reads via MiXCR and lists one record per CDR3 protein. Among under 900,000 distinct CDR3 sequences listed, roughly 20% were seen once. These data are also associated with another study on T cells expressing NK-cell markers.

Sequenced: PBMCs. These receptors all stem from a woman aged 18-29 years in good health.

This clonotype was seen only a few times. The chain recombines TRBV20-1 with TRBJ2-3; 8 bases line up with TRBD2. Germline V CDR1 and CDR2: DFQATT, SNEGSKA (reference sequence). The CDR3 is made up of 14 amino acids. V lost 6 bases and J lost 0; bases outside the gene matches: 5. CDR3 amino acids: CSANQRGSTDTQYF. The CDR3, as DNA: TGCAGTGCGAACCAGCGGGGGAGCACAGATACGCAGTATTTT.

The chain carries TRBV5-5 and TRBJ2-1; maybe TRBD1 (6 bases). Trimming removed 4 bases at V and 4 bases at J, with 15 bases between. The V gene's germline CDR1 is SGHKS and CDR2 YYEKEE (reference sequence). This CDR3 has 15 residues. Here the CDR3 reads CASSPSQGLYNEQFF. The CDR3, as DNA: TGTGCCAGCAGCCCGTCTCAGGGGCTTTACAATGAGCAGTTCTTC.

The CDR3 protein is CASSVLGRAETQYF. For the CDR3, the DNA is TGTGCCAGCAGCGTCTTAGGACGGGCGGAGACCCAGTACTTC. This chain joins TRBV9 and TRBJ2-5, with D unclear. Germline V gene data show CDR1 as SGDLS and CDR2 as YYNGEE. V dropped 2 bases and J dropped 5 bases, with 13 bases sitting between them. CDR3 length: 14 residues.

The chain employs TRBV20-1 and TRBJ2-3; D gene uncertain. The CDR3 is made up of 15 amino acids. Trimming shortened V by 0 bases and J by 0 bases, and 10 bases separated the two germline ends. Germline V lookup: CDR1 DFQATT, CDR2 SNEGSKA (reference sequence). The CDR3 region is CSARDEWPSTDTQYF. As DNA, the CDR3 is TGCAGTGCTAGAGATGAATGGCCCAGCACAGATACGCAGTATTTT.

V and J are TRBV4-3 and TRBJ2-7, with TRBD2 matching 9 bases. With V trimmed by 1 base and J by 6 bases, 7 bases remained unmatched. Per germline, CDR1 LGHNA and CDR2 YSLEER. CDR3 length: 15 residues. CDR3 sequence: CASSQVTSGITEQYF. In DNA, the CDR3 is TGCGCCAGCAGCCAAGTGACTAGCGGAATAACCGAGCAGTACTTC.

This clonotype was found many times. The chain uses TRBV6-5 and TRBJ2-3; D remains unclear. The CDR3 length is 16 residues. In germline, CDR1 is MNHEY, CDR2 SVGAGI. With 4 bases removed from V and 0 bases from J, the gap between germline ends came to 14 bases. The CDR3: CASSSPLGPSTDTQYF. The CDR3 DNA is TGTGCCAGCAGTTCCCCGCTAGGGCCTAGCACAGATACGCAGTATTTT.

The chain carries TRBV5-1 and TRBJ2-1, with D possibly matching TRBD2 (5 bases). This CDR3 comprises 14 residues. V was pared by 4 bases and J by 8 bases, with 16 bases between. CDR1 SGHRS and CDR2 YFSETQ come from the germline V gene. CDR3 loop: CASSRSAGYDEQFF. The CDR3, as DNA: TGCGCCAGCAGCCGAAGCGCGGGTTACGATGAGCAGTTCTTC.

The chain uses TRBV29-1 and TRBJ2-3; D gene unclear. The V and J ends lost 2 bases and 2 bases respectively, with 11 bases between them. The length of the CDR3 is 14 residues. Germline CDR1 and CDR2: SQVTM and ANQGSEA. The CDR3, as DNA: TGCAGCGTTGAATTCCCAGTGGCCACAGATACGCAGTATTTT. It translates to CSVEFPVATDTQYF.

This chain joins TRBV6-2 or TRBV6-3 and TRBJ2-3, with 10 positions matching TRBD2. The CDR3 sequence is 14 residues long. V was pared by 11 bases and J by 0 bases, with 5 bases of the junction left unmatched. The germline V gene has CDR1 MNHEY and CDR2 SVGEGT. The CDR3 coding sequence is TGTGCCCTCGGACTAGCGGACAGCACAGATACGCAGTATTTT. Protein sequence: CALGLADSTDTQYF.

This chain links TRBV11-2 with TRBJ2-6; 13 bases are a match to TRBD2. Germline V gene data show CDR1 as SGHAT and CDR2 as FQNNGV. This CDR3 spans 19 amino acids. V lost 5 bases and J lost 3; bases outside the gene matches: 10. The CDR3 protein is CASSTGLAGAGGGANVLTF. The CDR3 region has the DNA TGTGCCAGCAGCACTGGACTAGCGGGAGCGGGTGGTGGGGCCAACGTCCTGACTTTC.

The chain carries TRBV6-1 and TRBJ2-1, with 7 bases fitting TRBD2. CDR3 length equals 16 residues. CDR1 is MNHNS, CDR2 SASEGT, per germline. Germline trimming cut 7 bases from V and 4 bases from J; bases unmatched to any gene: 13. The CDR3 coding sequence is TGTGCCAGCACCCCAATGGGAGGGAAAATTTACAATGAGCAGTTCTTC. This encodes CASTPMGGKIYNEQFF.

This chain links TRBV27 with TRBJ2-4, with D perhaps matching TRBD2 (5 bases). The germline CDR1 and CDR2 sequences are MNHEY and SMNVEV (reference sequence). The V end lost 1 base, the J end lost 0 bases, and 16 bases lay between the germline ends. CDR3 length: 18 amino acids. CDR3 DNA sequence: TGTGCCAGCAGTTTATATGGCAGTGGACTTTTAGCCAAAAACATTCAGTACTTC. It is translated as CASSLYGSGLLAKNIQYF.

This clonotype was detected only a few times. CDR3 protein: CATYSRGFSGNTIYF. Written as DNA, the CDR3 is TGTGCCACATACAGCCGGGGATTCTCTGGAAACACCATATATTTT. This chain links TRBV6-1 with TRBJ1-3; no firm D call. The CDR3 totals 15 residues. Germline V gives CDR1 MNHNS, CDR2 SASEGT. V lost 10 bases and J 0 bases, leaving 16 bases between the germline ends.

This chain uses TRBV20-1 with TRBJ2-1, with 11 bases fitting TRBD2. CDR1 is DFQATT and CDR2 is SNEGSKA in the germline V gene (reference sequence). The CDR3 is 16 residues long. Unmatched junction bases numbered 4, after V lost 2 bases and J lost 1 base. The CDR3 DNA follows: TGCAGTGCTAGATCTAGCGGGGGGTCGTCCTACAATGAGCAGTTCTTC. Amino acid sequence: CSARSSGGSSYNEQFF.

The chain joins TRBV20-1 to TRBJ1-4; 8 nucleotides line up with TRBD1. J was trimmed by 8 bases and V by 1 base; bases with no gene match: 12. The CDR3 is made up of 16 amino acids. Germline V gene lookup returns CDR1 DFQATT and CDR2 SNEGSKA (reference sequence). CDR3 loop: CSARASRQGSYEKLFF. CDR3 bases: TGCAGTGCTAGAGCCTCCAGACAGGGGTCGTACGAAAAACTGTTTTTT.

This clonotype was picked up many times. The chain is built from TRBV18 and TRBJ2-3, with D uncertain. Germline V CDR1 and CDR2: KGHSH, LQKENI. V lost 2 bases and J 2 bases, leaving 5 bases between the germline ends. There are 13 residues in the CDR3. The CDR3 DNA reads TGTGCCAGCTCACCAGGGCTCACAGATACGCAGTATTTT. Residues: CASSPGLTDTQYF.